A selection of T cell receptor beta chains follows, all from one sample in a study of CD8 T cells in Susac syndrome. TCRdb itself ran the immunoSEQ multiplex PCR reads through MiXCR, one entry per CDR3 protein. The sample lists about 120,000 distinct CDR3 sequences, over 90% occurring once. Sequencing was done on a sample of CD4+ T cells from PBMCs. These receptors were obtained from a human donor in good health. The CDR3 runs from the conserved cysteine through the conserved F or W. The D gene is left open where the match is weak. Size tells how often a clone was seen (once, few, many) or the class of an expanded clone, and some rows leave it out.

TRBJ2-5,TRBD1,TRBV20-1,.,TGCAGTGCTAGCAAAACCGGGACAGGGGGCTTTTATCACGCAGAGACCCAGTACTTC,CSASKTGTGGFYHAETQYF
TRBJ1-1,.,TRBV5-1,.,TGCGCCAGCAGCTTGACCCGGGACACTGAAGCTTTCTTT,CASSLTRDTEAFF
TRBJ2-3,.,TRBV7-2,.,TGTGCCAGCAGCCAACCCGGCAGGAGCACAGATACGCAGTATTTT,CASSQPGRSTDTQYF
TRBJ1-1,TRBD1,TRBV11-1,once,TGTGCCAGCAGCTCGGCGGCAGGGGGCTTTATCGCTGAAGCTTTCTTT,CASSSAAGGFIAEAFF
TRBJ2-1,TRBD2,TRBV20-1,.,TGCAGTGCTAGTCTCCTAGCGGGAGCGCGCTCCTACAATGAGCAGTTCTTC,CSASLLAGARSYNEQFF
TRBJ1-4,TRBD1,TRBV6-2/TRBV6-3,.,TGTGCCAGCAGTCTATGGACAGGGGGAGATGAAAAACTGTTTTTT,CASSLWTGGDEKLFF
TRBJ1-5,TRBD1,TRBV7-2,.,TGTGCCAGCGCCACAGGGGATTTCAATCAGCCCCAGCATTTT,CASATGDFNQPQHF
TRBJ1-2,TRBD1,TRBV19,.,TGTGCCAGTAGTACTACAGGGGGCGATGGCTACACCTTC,CASSTTGGDGYTF
TRBJ1-2,.,TRBV6-2/TRBV6-3,.,TGTGCCAGCAGTCAGGGCGTAGAAGGCTACACCTTC,CASSQGVEGYTF
TRBJ1-2,TRBD1,TRBV28,.,TGTGCCAGCAGTTTGGGGCAGGGGGGCTATGGCTACACCTTC,CASSLGQGGYGYTF
TRBJ1-2,.,TRBV7-9,.,TGTGCCAGCAGCTTGAGGACGGGGAATGATGGCTACACCTTC,CASSLRTGNDGYTF
TRBJ2-7,.,TRBV7-2,few,TGTGCCAGCAGGCAGGGCCGACCTACCCCCTACGAGCAGTACTTC,CASRQGRPTPYEQYF
TRBJ2-7,.,TRBV9,.,TGTGCCAGCAGCGTAGGACGCCAAGATTACGAGCAGTACTTC,CASSVGRQDYEQYF
TRBJ2-7,TRBD1,TRBV19,.,TGTGCCAGTAGGTCTCCGGGACAGGGTGTCTACGAGCAGTACTTC,CASRSPGQGVYEQYF
TRBJ1-5,.,TRBV5-8,.,TGTGCCAGCAGCCCGGGTACAAGCAATCAGCCCCAGCATTTT,CASSPGTSNQPQHF
TRBJ2-2,TRBD1,TRBV19,once,TGTGCCAGTAGTATGTACAGGGGGCTGTTTTTT,CASSMYRGLFF
TRBJ2-7,TRBD1,TRBV7-6,.,TGTGCCAGCAGCTCCGTACAGGGGACCTCCTACGAGCAGTACTTC,CASSSVQGTSYEQYF
TRBJ2-5,.,TRBV7-9,.,TGTGCCAGCAGCTATTCCGATCAGGGGCAGGTCCGAGAGACCCAGTACTTC,CASSYSDQGQVRETQYF
TRBJ1-6,.,TRBV27,.,TGTGCCAGCAGTGTATCCTATAATTCACCCCTCCACTTT,CASSVSYNSPLHF
TRBJ2-2,.,TRBV5-5,.,TGTGCCAGCAGCTTGGGCAGGCGAGGGACCGCGAACACCGGGGAGCTGTTTTTT,CASSLGRRGTANTGELFF
TRBJ1-6,.,TRBV6-4,.,TGTGCCAGCAGACTTCTTCGAGTCCGGAATAATTCACCCCTCCACTTT,CASRLLRVRNNSPLHF
TRBJ2-1,TRBD2,TRBV19,.,TGTGCCAGTAGGACTAGCGGGGGTAGGATTGAGCAGTTCTTC,CASRTSGGRIEQFF
TRBJ2-3,.,TRBV7-2,once,TGTGCCAGCAGCTTAGAACCCGGGTCGTGGGACACGCAGTATTTT,CASSLEPGSWDTQYF
TRBJ2-7,.,TRBV3-1,few,TGTGCCAGCAGCCAAGATCTCCTGGACTACGAGCAGTACTTC,CASSQDLLDYEQYF